This T cell receptor beta chain derives from a study of regulatory T cells in long-lasting Graves disease. On the study more broadly: Persistent Graves' disease denoted over 5 years of antithyroid drugs plus positive TSH receptor antibodies.

Time point denoted: persistent/refractory GD, antithyroid drugs over 5 years with positive TRAb. Construction of the TCR library relied on RNA isolated from PBMCs. Details on this clonotype: Its specificity is unknown. A junction boundary mismatches the germline segment, possibly from a read error.

CDR3 length: 13 amino acids. Germline assignment: CDR1 SGHRS and CDR2 YFSETQ. Study-level points and caveats: Accuracy could have been hurt by small sample size. Persistent patients shared more public clonotypes (2,741) than newly diagnosed patients (approximately 1,000). Persistent disease preferred TRBV28, TRBJ1-2 and TRBJ2-5.

Arm-PCR of CDR3 regions with iRepertoire HTBI primers generated TCR beta libraries. TCRdb used MiXCR to reprocess the multiplex PCR reads, holding one entry per CDR3 protein. Here the sample spans a few hundred thousand distinct CDR3 sequences, around 20% being singletons. Sequenced material: peripheral blood mononuclear cells (PBMCs), taken when the disease was refractory, from a patient treated with antithyroid drugs. The chain recombines TRBV5-1 with TRBJ2-7; TRBD1 agrees at 8 bases. This receptor was taken from a female donor with Graves disease. The CDR3 here is CVSSLGTGYEQYF. The CDR3 DNA is TGCGTCAGCAGCTTGGGGACAGGCTACGAGCAGTACTTC. The full variable domain, rest sourced from reference TRBV5-1 and TRBJ2-7, is KAGVTQTPRYLIKTRGQQVTLSCSPISGHRSVSWYQQTPGQGLQFLFEYFSETQRNKGNFPGRFSGRQFSNSRSEMNVSTLELGDSALYLCVSSLGTGYEQYFGPGTRLTVT.